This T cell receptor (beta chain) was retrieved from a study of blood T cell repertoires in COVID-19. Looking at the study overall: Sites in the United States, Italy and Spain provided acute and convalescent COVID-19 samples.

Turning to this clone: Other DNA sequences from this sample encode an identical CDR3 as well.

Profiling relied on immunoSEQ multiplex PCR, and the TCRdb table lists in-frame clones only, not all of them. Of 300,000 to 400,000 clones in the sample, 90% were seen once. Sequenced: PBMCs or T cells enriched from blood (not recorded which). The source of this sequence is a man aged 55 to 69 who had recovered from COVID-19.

In nucleotides, the CDR3 is TGTGCCAGCAGCCCTAGCTCCTACAATGAGCAGTTCTTC. Translated: CASSPSSYNEQFF. The chain is built from TRBV7-9 and TRBJ2-1; no reliable D call. V gave up 5 bases and J gave up 0 bases, with 5 bases separating them. There are 13 residues in the CDR3. The germline CDR1 and CDR2 sequences are SEHNR and FQNEAQ (reference sequence).